This T cell receptor (beta chain) originates from a study of T cells after yellow fever vaccination. CDR1 MNHEY and CDR2 SVGEGT come from the germline V gene. The CDR3 has 13 residues. V lost 8 bases and J 1 base, leaving 9 bases between the germline ends. Universal primer sites and UMIs were introduced during 5'RACE template-switching synthesis of TCR cDNA. TCRdb re-derived calls from the 5' RACE reads in MiXCR, one entry per CDR3 protein. Of 200,000 to 300,000 distinct CDR3 sequences detected, 5.5% to 8.5% appear once; the ten largest clones hold 1% to 1.2%. Study-level results: Abundant bulk-population clonotypes could contaminate the FACS-sorted repertoires. A secondary response was less intense yet reached its peak sooner, at day 5 versus 15.

This clonotype was observed at least ten times. Its target is not known. The clonotype comes from a man in his thirties or forties who received the YFV17D yellow fever vaccine. V and J are TRBV6-2 or TRBV6-3 and TRBJ2-1; D ambiguous. The sample in question was CD4+ T cells sorted from PBMCs, obtained on the day of the yellow fever booster vaccination. The CDR3 region has the DNA TGTGCCAGCCATGAAGTTTCCTACAATGAGCAGTTCTTC. Translating it yields CASHEVSYNEQFF.